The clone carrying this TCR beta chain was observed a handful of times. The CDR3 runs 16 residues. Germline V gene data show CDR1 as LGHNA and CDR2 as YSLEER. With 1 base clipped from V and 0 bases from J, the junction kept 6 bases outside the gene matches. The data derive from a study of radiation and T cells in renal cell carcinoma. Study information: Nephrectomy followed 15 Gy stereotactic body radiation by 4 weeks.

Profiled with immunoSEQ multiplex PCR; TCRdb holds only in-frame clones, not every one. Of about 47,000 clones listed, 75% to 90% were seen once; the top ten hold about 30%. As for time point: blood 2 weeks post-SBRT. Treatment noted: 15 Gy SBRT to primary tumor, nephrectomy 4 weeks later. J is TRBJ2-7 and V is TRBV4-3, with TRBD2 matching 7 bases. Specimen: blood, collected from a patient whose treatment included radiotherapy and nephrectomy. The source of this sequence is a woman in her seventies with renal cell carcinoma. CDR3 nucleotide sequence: TGCGCCAGCAGCCAAGTTACGGGAGGCCCCTCCTACGAGCAGTACTTC. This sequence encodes CASSQVTGGPSYEQYF.